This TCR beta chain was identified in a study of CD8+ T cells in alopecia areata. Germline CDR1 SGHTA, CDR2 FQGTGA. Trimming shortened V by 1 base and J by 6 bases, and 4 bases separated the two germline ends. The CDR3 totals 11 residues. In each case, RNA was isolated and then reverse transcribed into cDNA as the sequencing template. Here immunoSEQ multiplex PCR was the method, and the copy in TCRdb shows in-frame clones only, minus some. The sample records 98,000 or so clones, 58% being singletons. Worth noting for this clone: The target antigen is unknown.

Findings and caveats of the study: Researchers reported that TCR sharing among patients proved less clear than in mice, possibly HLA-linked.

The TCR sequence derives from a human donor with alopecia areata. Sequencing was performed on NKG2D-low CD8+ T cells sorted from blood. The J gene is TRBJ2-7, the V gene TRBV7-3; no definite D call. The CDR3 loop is CASSLKSEQYF. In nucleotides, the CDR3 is TGTGCCAGCAGCTTAAAGAGCGAGCAGTACTTC.